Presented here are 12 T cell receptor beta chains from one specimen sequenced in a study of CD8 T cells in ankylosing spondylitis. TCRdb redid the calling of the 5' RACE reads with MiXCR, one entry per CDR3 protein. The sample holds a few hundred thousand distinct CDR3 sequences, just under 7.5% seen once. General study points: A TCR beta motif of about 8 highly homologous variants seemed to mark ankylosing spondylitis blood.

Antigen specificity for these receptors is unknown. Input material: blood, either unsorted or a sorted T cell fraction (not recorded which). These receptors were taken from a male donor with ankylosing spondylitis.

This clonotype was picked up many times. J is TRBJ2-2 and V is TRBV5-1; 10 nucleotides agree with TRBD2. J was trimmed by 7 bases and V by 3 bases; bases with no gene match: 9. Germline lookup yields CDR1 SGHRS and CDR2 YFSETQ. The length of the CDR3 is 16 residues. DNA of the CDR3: TGCGCCAGCAGCTACAGAGCGGGAGGGCCGGTCGGGGAGCTGTTTTTT. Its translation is CASSYRAGGPVGELFF.

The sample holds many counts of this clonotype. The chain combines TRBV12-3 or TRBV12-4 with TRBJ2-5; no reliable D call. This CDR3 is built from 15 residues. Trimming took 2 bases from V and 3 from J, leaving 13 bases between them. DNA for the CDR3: TGTGCCAGCAGTTTAACGGCGCAGGTTGAAGAGACCCAGTACTTC. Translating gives CASSLTAQVEETQYF.

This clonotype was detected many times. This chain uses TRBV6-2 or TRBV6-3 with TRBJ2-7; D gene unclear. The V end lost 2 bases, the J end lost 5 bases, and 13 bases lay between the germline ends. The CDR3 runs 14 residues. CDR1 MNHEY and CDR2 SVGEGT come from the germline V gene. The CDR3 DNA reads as TGTGCCAGCAGTTACAGGGCTCTAATCGACGAGCAGTACTTC. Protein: CASSYRALIDEQYF.

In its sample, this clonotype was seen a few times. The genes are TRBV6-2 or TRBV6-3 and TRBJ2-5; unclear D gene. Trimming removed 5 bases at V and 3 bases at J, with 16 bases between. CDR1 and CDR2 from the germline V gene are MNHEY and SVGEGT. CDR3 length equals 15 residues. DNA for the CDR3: TGTGCCAGCAGTCCCACTTGGCCGCTCGAAGAGACCCAGTACTTC. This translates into CASSPTWPLEETQYF.

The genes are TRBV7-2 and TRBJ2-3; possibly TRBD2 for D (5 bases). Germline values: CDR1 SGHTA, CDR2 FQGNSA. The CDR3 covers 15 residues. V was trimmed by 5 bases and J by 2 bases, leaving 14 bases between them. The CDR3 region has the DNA TGTGCCAGCAGCGCTAGCAGCGGAATCACAGATACGCAGTATTTT. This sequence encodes CASSASSGITDTQYF.

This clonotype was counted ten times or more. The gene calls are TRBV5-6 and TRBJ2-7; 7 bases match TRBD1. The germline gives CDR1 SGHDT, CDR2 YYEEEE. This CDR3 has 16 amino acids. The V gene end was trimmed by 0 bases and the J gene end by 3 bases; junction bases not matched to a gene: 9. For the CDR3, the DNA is TGTGCCAGCAGCTTGGCTTTAAGACAGGGCTTCTACGAGCAGTACTTC. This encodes CASSLALRQGFYEQYF.

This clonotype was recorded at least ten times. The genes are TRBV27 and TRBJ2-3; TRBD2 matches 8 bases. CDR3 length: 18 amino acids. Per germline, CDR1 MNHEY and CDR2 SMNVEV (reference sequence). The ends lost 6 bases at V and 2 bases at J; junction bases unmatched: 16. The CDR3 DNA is TGTGCCAGCAGCCTATTTTACAGGGCGGGGGGTTCCACAGATACGCAGTATTTT. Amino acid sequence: CASSLFYRAGGSTDTQYF.

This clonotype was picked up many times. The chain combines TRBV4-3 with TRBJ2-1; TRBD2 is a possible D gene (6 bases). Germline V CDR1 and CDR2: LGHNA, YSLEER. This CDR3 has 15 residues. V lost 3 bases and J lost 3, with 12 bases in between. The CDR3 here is CASSHRQGGYNEQFF. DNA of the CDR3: TGCGCCAGCAGCCATCGGCAGGGAGGCTACAATGAGCAGTTCTTC.

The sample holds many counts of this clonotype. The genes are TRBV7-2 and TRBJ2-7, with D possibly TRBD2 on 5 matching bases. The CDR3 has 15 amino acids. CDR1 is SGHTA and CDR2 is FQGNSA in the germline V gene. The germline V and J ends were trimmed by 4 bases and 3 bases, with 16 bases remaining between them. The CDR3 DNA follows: TGTGCCAGCAGCTCGGCAAGGAGGACTGGCTACGAGCAGTACTTC. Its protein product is CASSSARRTGYEQYF.

DNA for the CDR3: TGTGCCAGCAGCTTGGCCGCGACAGGGTCGAATTCACCCCTCCACTTT. It is translated as CASSLAATGSNSPLHF. The V and J genes are TRBV5-6 and TRBJ1-6; 7 bases fit TRBD1. Trimming took 0 bases from V and 7 from J; bases not matched to a gene: 7. Germline V gene sequence: CDR1 SGHDT, CDR2 YYEEEE. This CDR3 region has 16 residues.

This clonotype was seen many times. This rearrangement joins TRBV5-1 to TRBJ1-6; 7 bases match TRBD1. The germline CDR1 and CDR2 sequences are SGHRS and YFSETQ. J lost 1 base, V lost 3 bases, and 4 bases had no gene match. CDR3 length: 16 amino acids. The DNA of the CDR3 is TGCGCCAGCAGCTCGACAGGGAGGTCCTATAATTCACCCCTCCACTTT. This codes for CASSSTGRSYNSPLHF. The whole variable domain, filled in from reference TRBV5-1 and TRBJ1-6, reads KAGVTQTPRYLIKTRGQQVTLSCSPISGHRSVSWYQQTPGQGLQFLFEYFSETQRNKGNFPGRFSGRQFSNSRSEMNVSTLELGDSALYLCASSSTGRSYNSPLHFGNGTRLTVT.

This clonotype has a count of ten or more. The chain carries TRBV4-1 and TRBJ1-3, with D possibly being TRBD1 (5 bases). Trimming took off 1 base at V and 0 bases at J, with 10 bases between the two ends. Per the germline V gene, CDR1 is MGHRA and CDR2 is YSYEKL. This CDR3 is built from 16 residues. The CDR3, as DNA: TGCGCCAGCAGCCAAGCGGGGGGGACCTCTGGAAACACCATATATTTT. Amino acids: CASSQAGGTSGNTIYF.